Listed below are T cell receptor beta chains from one sample, sequenced in a study of T-cell memory formation after mild COVID-19. One entry per CDR3 protein results from TCRdb running MiXCR on the 5' RACE reads. This sample has some 160,000 distinct CDR3 sequences; 25% to 40% occur once, and the top ten carry approximately 12%. The sequencing input was PBMCs or a T cell subset sorted from them (not recorded which). Source of these receptors: an adult woman who had mild COVID-19 (a few samples of this study predate the infection). Cell type and time point are not known. Both conserved end residues are part of each CDR3. Fields, in order: clone size, V gene, D gene, J gene, CDR3 protein, CDR3 DNA. A D gene is named only where the DNA matches it firmly. For some rows the clone size is stated as once, few or many, or as a class when expanded; others skip it.

few,TRBV6-6,NA,TRBJ2-2,CASSYSDVGGRTGELFF,TGTGCCAGCAGTTACTCAGACGTGGGGGGGCGGACCGGGGAGCTGTTTTTT
NA,TRBV15,NA,TRBJ2-5,CATSRAGGQETQYF,TGTGCCACCAGCAGAGCTGGGGGGCAAGAGACCCAGTACTTC
NA,TRBV9,NA,TRBJ2-1,CASSTPAVGGEQFF,TGTGCCAGCAGCACCCCAGCGGTAGGGGGGGAGCAGTTCTTC
NA,TRBV4-1,TRBD2,TRBJ2-2,CASSPDASGGSITGELFF,TGCGCCAGCAGCCCAGACGCTAGCGGGGGGTCCATCACCGGGGAGCTGTTTTTT
NA,TRBV5-1,NA,TRBJ1-6,CASSLEALSAFNSPLHF,TGCGCCAGCAGCTTGGAGGCTCTCTCAGCCTTTAATTCACCCCTCCACTTT
few,TRBV7-9,TRBD2,TRBJ2-5,CASSLTLAGVLETQYF,TGTGCCAGCAGCCTGACACTAGCGGGAGTGTTAGAGACCCAGTACTTC
NA,TRBV9,TRBD2,TRBJ2-1,CASSVVLSGGAKHNEQFF,TGTGCCAGCAGCGTAGTACTTAGCGGGGGGGCCAAGCACAATGAGCAGTTCTTC
many,TRBV7-2,NA,TRBJ2-7,CASSLGRSYEQYF,TGTGCCAGCAGCTTAGGACGGAGTTACGAGCAGTACTTC
NA,TRBV24-1,NA,TRBJ1-2,CATSPDGFYGYTF,TGTGCCACCAGTCCCGACGGCTTTTATGGCTACACCTTC
NA,TRBV24-1,NA,TRBJ2-3,CATSDLGAGSTDTQYF,TGTGCCACCAGTGATTTGGGGGCGGGTAGCACAGATACGCAGTATTTT
NA,TRBV4-1,NA,TRBJ2-6,CASSQYSGANVLTF,TGCGCCAGCAGCCAGTACTCTGGGGCCAACGTCCTGACTTTC
NA,TRBV7-3,NA,TRBJ1-1,CASSLTVGVRTEAFF,TGTGCCAGCAGCTTAACGGTGGGGGTGAGGACTGAAGCTTTCTTT
NA,TRBV20-1,NA,TRBJ1-5,CSARDQGNLQPQHF,TGCAGTGCTAGAGATCAGGGAAACCTTCAGCCCCAGCATTTT
NA,TRBV20-1,NA,TRBJ2-1,CSARGVSYNEQFF,TGCAGTGCCCGAGGGGTCTCCTACAATGAGCAGTTCTTC
many,TRBV12-3/TRBV12-4,NA,TRBJ1-5,CASRPPSGGRPQHF,TGTGCCAGCAGGCCCCCATCCGGGGGTAGGCCCCAGCATTTT
NA,TRBV7-9,NA,TRBJ2-1,CASYGFRKDNEQFF,TGTGCCAGCTATGGATTCAGGAAAGACAATGAGCAGTTCTTC
once,TRBV6-2/TRBV6-3,TRBD1,TRBJ2-3,CASSKTWDRSTDTQYF,TGTGCCAGCAGCAAAACCTGGGACAGGAGCACAGATACGCAGTATTTT
NA,TRBV5-1,NA,TRBJ2-5,CASSFPQGKETQYF,TGCGCCAGCAGCTTTCCTCAGGGGAAGGAGACCCAGTACTTC
NA,TRBV29-1,NA,TRBJ2-7,CSVRSPSSYEQYF,TGCAGCGTTAGGTCCCCCAGCTCCTACGAGCAGTACTTC
few,TRBV7-2,TRBD2,TRBJ2-1,CASNLLGSGIDEQFF,TGTGCCAGCAACCTCTTGGGTAGCGGGATTGATGAGCAGTTCTTC
NA,TRBV7-6,TRBD1,TRBJ2-7,CASSLNRGRMRPYEQYF,TGTGCCAGCAGCTTAAACAGGGGTCGAATGCGCCCCTACGAGCAGTACTTC
few,TRBV5-1,TRBD2,TRBJ2-7,CASRPSGGAGEQYF,TGCGCCAGCAGACCCTCCGGGGGGGCGGGCGAGCAGTACTTC
NA,TRBV20-1,NA,TRBJ1-1,CSARAPLAGVNTEAFF,TGCAGTGCTAGAGCCCCTTTGGCGGGGGTGAACACTGAAGCTTTCTTT
NA,TRBV11-2,NA,TRBJ2-3,CASSPRSGVARTDTQYF,TGTGCCAGCAGCCCCAGAAGTGGGGTAGCCCGCACAGATACGCAGTATTTT
few,TRBV6-2/TRBV6-3,TRBD2,TRBJ2-2,CASSPGTSAPIRTGELFF,TGTGCCAGCAGCCCCGGGACTAGCGCCCCGATCCGCACCGGGGAGCTGTTTTTT
NA,TRBV19,NA,TRBJ1-5,CASSIRKQAAGPQHF,TGTGCCAGTAGTATCCGTAAACAGGCGGCCGGGCCCCAGCATTTT
few,TRBV5-4,TRBD2,TRBJ2-7,CASSDRTSVIYEQYF,TGTGCCAGCAGCGATCGGACTAGCGTAATCTACGAGCAGTACTTC
few,TRBV6-5,TRBD1,TRBJ2-4,CASSYLQGQKNIQYF,TGTGCCAGCAGTTACTTACAGGGACAGAAAAACATTCAGTACTTC
NA,TRBV10-3,NA,TRBJ1-5,CAISESSPGLQPQHF,TGTGCCATCAGTGAGTCAAGCCCAGGGTTACAGCCCCAGCATTTT
NA,TRBV6-5,NA,TRBJ1-1,CASSPGRSTEAFF,TGTGCCAGCAGCCCAGGACGAAGCACTGAAGCTTTCTTT
NA,TRBV12-3/TRBV12-4,NA,TRBJ2-7,CASGIPGTPYEQYF,TGTGCCAGTGGTATACCGGGAACACCCTACGAGCAGTACTTC
NA,TRBV27,NA,TRBJ2-1,CASSLTGPGHEQFF,TGTGCCAGCAGTCTCACGGGACCGGGCCATGAGCAGTTCTTC
NA,TRBV7-2,TRBD2,TRBJ2-7,CASSLGLAGGFYEQYF,TGTGCCAGCAGCTTGGGACTAGCGGGGGGATTCTACGAGCAGTACTTC
NA,TRBV15,NA,TRBJ2-5,CATSRDGGREGETQYF,TGTGCCACCAGCAGAGATGGGGGGAGAGAGGGGGAGACCCAGTACTTC
NA,TRBV12-3/TRBV12-4,TRBD1,TRBJ1-1,CASSPGGRGNTEAFF,TGTGCCAGCAGTCCAGGGGGCAGGGGGAACACTGAAGCTTTCTTT
NA,TRBV12-5,TRBD1,TRBJ2-7,CASGLLRTGHYEQYF,TGTGCTAGTGGTTTGCTTCGGACAGGGCACTACGAGCAGTACTTC
NA,TRBV5-1,NA,TRBJ2-3,CASSSWVTDTQYF,TGCGCCAGCAGTTCATGGGTCACAGATACGCAGTATTTT
few,TRBV9,NA,TRBJ1-2,CASSPSGEVYGYTF,TGTGCCAGCAGCCCGTCGGGGGAAGTCTATGGCTACACCTTC
few,TRBV5-1,NA,TRBJ2-1,CASSLGDQSFF,TGCGCCAGCAGCTTGGGGGACCAGTCGTTCTTC
NA,TRBV7-8,TRBD2,TRBJ2-1,CASSSRTSGKGQFF,TGTGCCAGCAGCTCACGGACTAGCGGGAAAGGGCAGTTCTTC